This T cell receptor (beta chain) was captured by sequencing in a study of human T cells and chemical hapten exposure. Regarding the study as a whole: PT1 expanded TCR counts and patch test score were linked, and their correlation was positive. The study found expanded TCRs formed significantly more large CDR3 similarity clusters than controls.

Time point denoted: patch test 3, about 24 weeks after DPC sensitization. Treatment described: therapeutic diphenylcyclopropenone sensitization with weekly scalp DPC. Germline CDR1 and CDR2: SGHVS and FNYEAQ. The CDR3 is 15 amino acids. With 2 bases removed from V and 3 bases from J, the gap between germline ends came to 10 bases. Ten or more counts support this clonotype. The target antigen is unknown. TCRdb reprocessed the RACE reads with MiXCR, giving one entry per CDR3 protein. The repertoire has 55,000 to 75,000 distinct CDR3 sequences, around an eighth of them found once; the top ten carry 2% to 2.5%.

The rearrangement joins TRBV7-6 to TRBJ1-4; D is ambiguous. The specimen comprised whole blood, sampled in connection with sensitization to the hapten diphenylcyclopropenone (DPC). The sequence was collected from a man under 40 with alopecia areata. Some clones in this sample may be carry-over from other donors' samples. In DNA, the CDR3 is TGTGCCAGCAGCTTAATGGGTACCGCTAATGAAAAACTGTTTTTT. As protein: CASSLMGTANEKLFF.